These T cell receptor beta chains were read from a single sample in a study of beta chain features in type 1 diabetes. Sequencing was performed with immunoSEQ multiplex PCR; in TCRdb, only in-frame clones are kept and a portion is missing. The sample consists of some 240,000 clones, approximately 16% of them appearing once. Sequencing was done on a sample of naive CD4+ T cells from blood. The receptors shown here come from a man aged 30-40 years with type 1 diabetes. Each CDR3 is given with its conserved first and last residue. Fields, in order: D gene, J gene, clone size, V gene, CDR3 protein, CDR3 DNA. A D gene is named only where the DNA matches it firmly. Clone size is not always given. Where it is, it says once, few, many or a class for expanded clones.

-	TRBJ2-5	-	TRBV28	CASSLRSGAQETQYF	TGTGCCAGCAGTTTACGGTCGGGGGCACAAGAGACCCAGTACTTC
-	TRBJ2-6	-	TRBV27	CASRAGTNVLTF	TGTGCCAGCCGGGCTGGGACCAACGTCCTGACTTTC
TRBD1	TRBJ2-1	few	TRBV5-1	CASSSVDRDPYNEQFF	TGCGCCAGCAGCTCCGTCGACAGGGACCCGTACAATGAGCAGTTCTTC
TRBD2	TRBJ2-1	-	TRBV30	CAWSVKGLAGVYEQFF	TGTGCCTGGAGTGTAAAGGGACTAGCGGGAGTCTATGAGCAGTTCTTC
-	TRBJ1-4	few	TRBV30	CAWSLRREKLFF	TGTGCCTGGAGCCTAAGGAGGGAAAAACTGTTTTTT
-	TRBJ2-5	-	TRBV18	CASSPRDTGQETQYF	TGTGCCAGCTCACCACGGGATACAGGCCAAGAGACCCAGTACTTC
-	TRBJ2-3	few	TRBV4-1	CASSQEAADTQYF	TGCGCCAGCAGCCAAGAGGCTGCGGATACGCAGTATTTT
-	TRBJ2-1	few	TRBV28	CASSTNYNEQFF	TGTGCCAGCAGTACTAACTACAATGAGCAGTTCTTC
-	TRBJ2-7	few	TRBV28	CASSLFGSYEQYF	TGTGCCAGCAGTTTATTTGGGTCCTACGAGCAGTACTTC
-	TRBJ2-2	few	TRBV5-4	CASSLVDQAGGELFF	TGTGCCAGCAGCTTGGTTGACCAAGCAGGAGGGGAGCTGTTTTTT
-	TRBJ1-1	few	TRBV7-9	CASSSGNLNTEAFF	TGTGCCAGCAGCTCCGGAAACCTGAACACTGAAGCTTTCTTT
-	TRBJ1-5	-	TRBV10-3	CAIKADSNQPQHF	TGTGCCATCAAGGCGGATAGCAATCAGCCCCAGCATTTT
-	TRBJ2-7	few	TRBV29-1	CSARGVGTPYEQYF	TGCAGCGCTCGAGGGGTGGGAACCCCCTACGAGCAGTACTTC
TRBD2	TRBJ2-1	few	TRBV10-3	CAISEAGLAGVSNEQFF	TGTGCCATCAGTGAGGCTGGGCTAGCGGGAGTGAGCAATGAGCAGTTCTTC
-	TRBJ2-1	few	TRBV6-4	CASSQGYNEQFF	TGTGCCAGCAGTCAGGGATACAATGAGCAGTTCTTC
-	TRBJ1-5	-	TRBV13	CASSLRVNQPQHF	TGTGCCAGCAGCTTAAGGGTCAATCAGCCCCAGCATTTT
-	TRBJ2-7	-	TRBV28	CASKERTYEQYF	TGTGCCAGCAAAGAGCGGACCTACGAGCAGTACTTC
TRBD1	TRBJ2-6	few	TRBV28	CASNLQGIGANVLTF	TGTGCCAGCAACCTACAGGGGATCGGGGCCAACGTCCTGACTTTC
TRBD2	TRBJ2-7	few	TRBV28	CASSSSGTSPYEQYF	TGTGCCAGCTCATCCTCCGGGACTAGTCCCTACGAGCAGTACTTC
-	TRBJ2-7	-	TRBV7-3	CASSFHQGSYEQYF	TGTGCCAGCAGTTTCCACCAGGGATCCTACGAGCAGTACTTC
TRBD1	TRBJ2-5	-	TRBV28	CASSFPQTGEETQYF	TGTGCCAGCAGTTTCCCACAGACAGGGGAAGAGACCCAGTACTTC
TRBD1	TRBJ1-2	-	TRBV7-9	CASSRDSYGYTF	TGTGCCAGCAGCCGGGACAGCTATGGCTACACCTTC
TRBD1	TRBJ2-7	few	TRBV7-9	CASSRPPGQGEQYF	TGTGCCAGCAGCCGCCCCCCGGGACAGGGTGAGCAGTACTTC
-	TRBJ1-4	-	TRBV7-9	CASSQHRTEEKLFF	TGTGCCAGCAGCCAACACCGGACAGAGGAAAAACTGTTTTTT
TRBD2	TRBJ2-7	few	TRBV29-1	CSVGVRVAGYEQYF	TGCAGCGTTGGAGTGCGGGTAGCGGGCTACGAGCAGTACTTC
TRBD1	TRBJ2-7	-	TRBV6-4	CASRSGTGVYEQYF	TGTGCCAGCAGATCCGGGACAGGGGTATACGAGCAGTACTTC
-	TRBJ1-2	few	TRBV28	CASAISGYGYTF	TGTGCCAGCGCCATATCGGGCTATGGCTACACCTTC
-	TRBJ2-7	-	TRBV29-1	CSVVGQYEQYF	TGCAGCGTTGTCGGGCAGTACGAGCAGTACTTC
-	TRBJ2-3	few	TRBV29-1	CSGLRGTDTQYF	TGCAGCGGTCTGCGCGGCACAGATACGCAGTATTTT
-	TRBJ1-4	few	TRBV29-1	CSVSDMLHEKLFF	TGCAGCGTGTCGGACATGCTCCATGAAAAACTGTTTTTT
-	TRBJ2-5	few	TRBV30	CAWRLLETQYF	TGTGCCTGGAGACTGCTAGAGACCCAGTACTTC
-	TRBJ1-4	-	TRBV6-1	CAIERGATNEKLFF	TGTGCCATCGAGAGGGGTGCAACTAATGAAAAACTGTTTTTT
TRBD1	TRBJ2-1	-	TRBV27	CASSVIQGAAWASGYNEQFF	TGTGCCAGCAGTGTTATACAGGGGGCGGCCTGGGCTAGCGGATACAATGAGCAGTTCTTC
-	TRBJ2-7	few	TRBV5-1	CASSLDLPSYEQYF	TGCGCCAGCAGCTTGGACCTCCCCTCCTACGAGCAGTACTTC
-	TRBJ2-7	few	TRBV29-1	CSVVASFGVMAYEQYF	TGCAGCGTTGTAGCCTCTTTCGGGGTAATGGCCTACGAGCAGTACTTC
-	TRBJ1-2	-	TRBV30	CAWSGGGYTF	TGTGCCTGGAGCGGGGGTGGCTACACCTTC
-	TRBJ2-6	-	TRBV30	CAWREWGSGANVLTF	TGTGCCTGGAGGGAATGGGGCTCCGGGGCCAACGTCCTGACTTTC
-	TRBJ2-5	-	TRBV29-1	CSGIRVGETQYF	TGCAGCGGCATCAGGGTCGGGGAGACCCAGTACTTC
TRBD2	TRBJ2-7	-	TRBV29-1	CSVEGTSGSSYEQYF	TGCAGCGTTGAAGGGACTAGCGGGAGCTCCTACGAGCAGTACTTC
-	TRBJ2-2	few	TRBV12-5	CASGAGLPTGELFF	TGTGCTAGTGGTGCGGGACTCCCCACCGGGGAGCTGTTTTTT
TRBD2	TRBJ2-5	-	TRBV7-2	CASSLGLEQETQYF	TGTGCCAGCAGCCTTGGACTAGAACAAGAGACCCAGTACTTC
-	TRBJ2-7	-	TRBV29-1	CSVFRDGSYEQYF	TGCAGCGTTTTCCGGGACGGCTCCTACGAGCAGTACTTC
TRBD2	TRBJ2-5	-	TRBV30	CAWSVAGGLVETQYF	TGTGCCTGGAGTGTAGCGGGAGGGTTAGTGGAGACCCAGTACTTC
TRBD1	TRBJ2-3	-	TRBV9	CASSVVQATGVRAQYF	TGTGCCAGCAGCGTAGTTCAAGCCACAGGGGTCCGGGCGCAGTATTTT
-	TRBJ2-1	few	TRBV29-1	CSVVRSRNEQFF	TGCAGCGTTGTTAGGTCTCGAAATGAGCAGTTCTTC
-	TRBJ2-3	few	TRBV6-1	CASRIWGPGTDTQYF	TGTGCCAGCAGAATTTGGGGCCCTGGCACAGATACGCAGTATTTT